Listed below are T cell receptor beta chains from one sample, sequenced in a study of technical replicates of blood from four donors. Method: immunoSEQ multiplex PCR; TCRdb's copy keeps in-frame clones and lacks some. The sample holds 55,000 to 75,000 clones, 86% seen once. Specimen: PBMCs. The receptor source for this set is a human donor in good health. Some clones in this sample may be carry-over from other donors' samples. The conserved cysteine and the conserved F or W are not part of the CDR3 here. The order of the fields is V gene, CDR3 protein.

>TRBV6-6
ASSRGGQAYEQY
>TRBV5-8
ARQDKGGNYGYT
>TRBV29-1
SVAGGLGYT
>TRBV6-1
ASSALSGSADTQY
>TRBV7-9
ASSLWTGVTDTQY
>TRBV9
ASSEGAGNYNEQF
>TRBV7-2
ASSPDPRVHGYT
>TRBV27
ASSALAGGSYEQY
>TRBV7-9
ASSQQGLGETQY
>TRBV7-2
ASSLRGPDTQY
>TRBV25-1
ASSEGFLAHSYNEQF
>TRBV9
ASSPGAPRGYT
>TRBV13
ASSEFLAGALTYNEQF
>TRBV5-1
ASSFLSGGYNEQF
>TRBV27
ASRAGQGQETQY
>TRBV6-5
ASSYLDRGLGYT
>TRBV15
ATSSGGTGHDSPLH
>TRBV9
ASSPGRGRTQDEQY
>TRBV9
ASSKAGLWWGYT
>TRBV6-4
ASSTEDYNEQF
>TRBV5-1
ASSLREGYNEQF
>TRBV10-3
AISAGSRGSEKLF
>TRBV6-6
ASRYGTSGSQEQF
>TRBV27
ASSLWGDRQPQH
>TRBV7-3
ASSPRGLAGGSSYNEQF
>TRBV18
ASSPRQRDLYNSPLH
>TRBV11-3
ASSRQGAGDIQY
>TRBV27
ASSLYRGTEAF
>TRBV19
ASTAGSFNSPLH
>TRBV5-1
ASSPVTANNEQF
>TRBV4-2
ASSPGLAGGVDEQY
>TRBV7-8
ASSLNRDYGYT
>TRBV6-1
ASQTGWAEKLF